This is a list of T cell receptor beta chains from one sample in a study of Tregs in tolerant kidney transplant recipients. The repertoire was sequenced with immunoSEQ multiplex PCR; TCRdb's copy has only in-frame clones and lacks some. The table records 62,000 or so clones, more than 95% of them present only once. The sample consisted of Tregs from blood, taken before the transplant. These receptors came from a human donor who received a combined kidney and bone marrow transplant. Both conserved end residues are trimmed from each CDR3.

j_call: TRBJ2-7; v_call: TRBV29-1; cdr3_aa: SVVGTSYPLYEQY
j_call: TRBJ2-1; v_call: TRBV7-8; cdr3_aa: ASSLADRAYNEQF
j_call: TRBJ1-5; v_call: TRBV5-6; cdr3_aa: ASSFGTGVRNQPQH
j_call: TRBJ2-5; v_call: TRBV30; cdr3_aa: AWTRQGRETQY
j_call: TRBJ1-2; v_call: TRBV27; cdr3_aa: ASSRWSDTGAGYT
j_call: TRBJ2-7; v_call: TRBV6-5; cdr3_aa: ASSHTRRSSYEQY
j_call: TRBJ2-7; v_call: TRBV5-1; cdr3_aa: ASSPTGGSYEQY
j_call: TRBJ2-7; v_call: TRBV7-6; cdr3_aa: ASSFHRQAEQY
j_call: TRBJ2-7; v_call: TRBV4-1; cdr3_aa: ASSHAGVSYEQY
j_call: TRBJ2-3; v_call: TRBV29-1; cdr3_aa: SVEVGQGTDTQY
j_call: TRBJ2-7; v_call: TRBV29-1; cdr3_aa: SVLDRVLYEQY
j_call: TRBJ2-3; v_call: TRBV6-6; cdr3_aa: ASSYARGGTDTQY
j_call: TRBJ1-2; v_call: TRBV2; cdr3_aa: ASMSGYT
j_call: TRBJ2-6; v_call: TRBV2; cdr3_aa: ASRATISGANVLT
j_call: TRBJ2-7; v_call: TRBV5-4; cdr3_aa: ASSYGTSGSRPSYEQY
j_call: TRBJ2-7; v_call: TRBV29-1; cdr3_aa: SSRDRGDYEQY
j_call: TRBJ2-1; v_call: TRBV9; cdr3_aa: ASSVATGVAGFFDEQF
j_call: TRBJ1-2; v_call: TRBV10-3; cdr3_aa: AIRSFNGYT
j_call: TRBJ2-1; v_call: TRBV27; cdr3_aa: ASSPREAGSYNEQF
j_call: TRBJ1-2; v_call: TRBV2; cdr3_aa: ASYRDRVYGYT
j_call: TRBJ1-1; v_call: TRBV7-2; cdr3_aa: ASSYRGPGTEAF
j_call: TRBJ2-7; v_call: TRBV4-1; cdr3_aa: ASSQVGLAVSEQY
j_call: TRBJ1-1; v_call: TRBV28; cdr3_aa: ASSFRVTEAF
j_call: TRBJ1-2; v_call: TRBV6-5; cdr3_aa: ASSYSPASYGYT
j_call: TRBJ1-2; v_call: TRBV5-1; cdr3_aa: ASSWFGTGDGYT
j_call: TRBJ1-5; v_call: TRBV7-2; cdr3_aa: ASSPRRGTGGSNQPQH
j_call: TRBJ2-3; v_call: TRBV9; cdr3_aa: ASGPGPTDTQY
j_call: TRBJ2-4; v_call: TRBV11-1; cdr3_aa: ASSSTGDKNIQY
j_call: TRBJ2-7; v_call: TRBV4-1; cdr3_aa: ASSPLLLRDRDTRQY